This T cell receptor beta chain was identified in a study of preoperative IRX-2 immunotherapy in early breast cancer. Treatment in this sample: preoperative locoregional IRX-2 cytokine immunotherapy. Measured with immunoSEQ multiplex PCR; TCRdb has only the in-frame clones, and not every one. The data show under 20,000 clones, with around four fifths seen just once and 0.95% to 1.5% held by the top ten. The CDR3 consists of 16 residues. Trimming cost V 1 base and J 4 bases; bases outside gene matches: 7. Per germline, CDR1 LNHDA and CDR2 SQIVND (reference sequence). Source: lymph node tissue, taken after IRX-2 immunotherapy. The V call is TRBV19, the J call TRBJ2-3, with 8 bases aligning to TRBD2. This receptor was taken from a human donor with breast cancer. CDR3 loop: CASSIGGLGRADTQYF. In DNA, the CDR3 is TGTGCCAGTAGTATAGGGGGCCTCGGGAGGGCAGATACGCAGTATTTT.